The next 12 T cell receptor beta chains were all read from a single sample in a study of cytomegalovirus exposure and HLA in healthy donors. Profiling relied on immunoSEQ multiplex PCR, and the TCRdb table lists in-frame clones only, not all of them. The repertoire holds about 160,000 clones, approximately 87% seen once, with under 7% in the top ten. The sequenced material came from PBMCs. The receptors were sampled from a woman under 40 in good health and CMV-seronegative.

The rearrangement joins TRBV2 to TRBJ2-7; possibly TRBD1 or TRBD2 for D (6 bases each). The CDR3 has 15 residues. The V end lost 6 bases, the J end lost 4 bases, and 19 bases lay between the germline ends. In germline, CDR1 is SNHLY, CDR2 FYNNEI. Here the CDR3 DNA reads TGTGCCAGCAGCCCGGGGGCGCCGGTCCGATACGAGCAGTACTTC. Translated, it gives CASSPGAPVRYEQYF. The complete variable domain, with remaining parts taken from reference TRBV2 and TRBJ2-7, reads EPEVTQTPSHQVTQMGQEVILRCVPISNHLYFYWYRQILGQKVEFLVSFYNNEISEKSEIFDDQFSVERPDGSNFTLKIRSTKLEDSAMYFCASSPGAPVRYEQYFGPGTRLTVT.

The V gene is TRBV5-1, the J gene TRBJ1-5; D gene unclear. Trimming stripped 2 bases from V and 6 bases from J, with 9 bases between. The CDR3 length is 13 residues. In germline, CDR1 is SGHRS, CDR2 YFSETQ. The CDR3 sequence: CASSLRGSQPQHF. DNA for the CDR3: TGCGCCAGCAGCTTAAGAGGTTCTCAGCCCCAGCATTTT.

The V and J genes are TRBV19 and TRBJ1-1; D is uncertain. Per the germline V gene, CDR1 is LNHDA and CDR2 is SQIVND (reference sequence). V lost 5 bases and J 1 base, leaving 5 bases between the germline ends. The CDR3 spans 12 residues. CDR3 region: CASSPKNTEAFF. CDR3 nucleotide sequence: TGTGCCAGTAGTCCGAAGAACACTGAAGCTTTCTTT.

The chain uses TRBV19 and TRBJ1-1; 8 nucleotides match TRBD1. V dropped 4 bases and J dropped 4; count of bases not matched to a gene: 8. The CDR3 loop spans 15 amino acids. Germline CDR1 reads LNHDA; CDR2 reads SQIVND (reference sequence). In DNA, the CDR3 is TGTGCCAGTAGTAGGCTGGACAGGGCGGCCACTGAAGCTTTCTTT. Translation: CASSRLDRAATEAFF.

The chain combines TRBV4-3 with TRBJ2-7, with D unclear. Germline V gives CDR1 LGHNA, CDR2 YSLEER. The CDR3 has 17 amino acids. Trimming shortened V by 0 bases and J by 2 bases, and 17 bases separated the two germline ends. CDR3 bases: TGCGCCAGCAGCCAAGATAACGTAAGGAACAGCCCCTACGAGCAGTACTTC. It specifies CASSQDNVRNSPYEQYF.

V usage is TRBV7-2 and J usage is TRBJ1-1, with 10 bases aligning to TRBD1. CDR3 length: 15 amino acids. CDR1 and CDR2 (germline): SGHTA, FQGNSA. V lost 3 bases to trimming and J lost 5 bases; unmatched junction nucleotides: 6. The CDR3 DNA is TGTGCCAGCAGCTTGCGACAGGGGGCCGGGACTGAAGCTTTCTTT. It encodes CASSLRQGAGTEAFF. Full variable domain (rest looked up from reference TRBV7-2 and TRBJ1-1): GAGVSQSPSNKVTEKGKDVELRCDPISGHTALYWYRQSLGQGLEFLIYFQGNSAPDKSGLPSDRFSAERTGGSVSTLTIQRTQQEDSAVYLCASSLRQGAGTEAFFGQGTRLTVV.

The gene calls are TRBV18 and TRBJ2-5; D might be TRBD1 (5 bases). CDR1 is KGHSH and CDR2 is LQKENI in the germline V gene. CDR3 length: 15 amino acids. V lost 1 base, J lost 2 bases, and 11 bases lay in between. The CDR3 coding sequence is TGTGCCAGCTCACCACTTTCAGGGCGACAAGAGACCCAGTACTTC. Its protein product is CASSPLSGRQETQYF.

CDR3 in amino acids: CASSQEMLTDTQYF. The CDR3 DNA follows: TGTGCCAGCAGCCAAGAAATGTTAACAGATACGCAGTATTTT. J is TRBJ2-3 and V is TRBV4-2; D gene ambiguous. The germline V gene has CDR1 LGHNA and CDR2 YNFKEQ. Deletions cut 0 bases from V and 3 bases from J, with 7 bases between. The CDR3 loop spans 14 amino acids.

This CDR3 reads CSVAWEINRQETQYF. The CDR3 coding sequence is TGCAGCGTTGCTTGGGAGATAAACAGACAAGAGACCCAGTACTTC. V and J are TRBV29-1 and TRBJ2-5, with a tentative D call TRBD2 (5 bases). The CDR3 runs to 15 residues. Germline CDR1 is SQVTM and CDR2 is ANQGSEA. Trimming stripped 4 bases from V and 2 bases from J, with 17 bases between. Looking up the rest from reference TRBV29-1 and TRBJ2-5 gives the full variable domain: SAVISQKPSRDICQRGTSLTIQCQVDSQVTMMFWYRQQPGQSLTLIATANQGSEATYESGFVIDKFPISRPNLTFSTLTVSNMSPEDSSIYLCSVAWEINRQETQYFGPGTRLLVL.

The chain couples TRBV7-9 to TRBJ2-2; D remains ambiguous. The germline V and J ends were trimmed by 2 bases and 6 bases, with 19 bases remaining between them. Looked up from germline, CDR1 is SEHNR and CDR2 is FQNEAQ (reference sequence). CDR3 length equals 17 residues. For the CDR3, the DNA is TGTGCCAGCAGCTTATCGGTGCATTGGTCAACTGCCGGGGAGCTGTTTTTT. Residues: CASSLSVHWSTAGELFF.

The rearrangement links TRBV9 to TRBJ1-2, with 8 bases matching TRBD1. Germline values: CDR1 SGDLS, CDR2 YYNGEE. V was pared by 3 bases and J by 3 bases, with 4 bases of the junction left unmatched. This CDR3 has 14 residues. The CDR3 nucleotides are TGTGCCAGCAGCGGACAGGGGTCCCACTATGGCTACACCTTC. It encodes CASSGQGSHYGYTF.

The V call is TRBV6-5, the J call TRBJ2-5; 7 bases align to TRBD2. The CDR3 is 16 amino acids. CDR1 and CDR2 from the germline V gene are MNHEY and SVGAGI. The V gene end was trimmed by 0 bases and the J gene end by 5 bases; junction bases not matched to a gene: 9. Written as DNA, the CDR3 is TGTGCCAGCAGTTACTCGCGAGGGAGGGCAGCGGAGACCCAGTACTTC. Residues: CASSYSRGRAAETQYF.